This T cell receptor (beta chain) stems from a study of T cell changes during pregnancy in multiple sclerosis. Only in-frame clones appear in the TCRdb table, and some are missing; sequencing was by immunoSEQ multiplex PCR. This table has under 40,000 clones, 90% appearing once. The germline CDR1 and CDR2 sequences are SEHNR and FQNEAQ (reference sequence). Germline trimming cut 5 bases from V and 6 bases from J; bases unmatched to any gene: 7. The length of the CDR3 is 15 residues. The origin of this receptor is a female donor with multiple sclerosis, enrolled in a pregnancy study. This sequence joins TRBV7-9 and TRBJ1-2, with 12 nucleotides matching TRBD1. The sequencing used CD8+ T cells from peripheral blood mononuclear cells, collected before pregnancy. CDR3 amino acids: CASSPGTGGKDGYTF. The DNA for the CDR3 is TGTGCCAGCAGCCCAGGGACAGGGGGCAAGGATGGCTACACCTTC.